Here is one T cell receptor beta chain with its context. This sample is drawn from a study of blood T cell repertoires in COVID-19. All enrollees were roughly 18 to 89 years old and from around 25 US areas. This CDR3 is 14 amino acids long. V lost 3 bases and J 9 bases, leaving 12 bases between the germline ends. Per germline, CDR1 MRHNA and CDR2 SNTAGT. Sequencing used immunoSEQ multiplex PCR; TCRdb keeps in-frame clones, though not all of them. The repertoire holds 300,000 to 400,000 clones, approximately 81% seen once, with under 2% in the top ten. The sequencing sample was made of PBMCs or T cells enriched from blood (not recorded which). The receptor was derived from a woman in her 30s who had been exposed to COVID-19. J is TRBJ1-6 and V is TRBV6-4, with D perhaps TRBD1 (5 bases). This CDR3 is CASSELTAGSPLHF. CDR3 DNA: TGTGCCAGCAGTGAATTGACAGCGGGTTCACCCCTCCACTTT.